One T cell receptor (beta chain) is described in this entry. Its antigen is unidentified. The sample comes from a study of CD8 T cells in Susac syndrome. RNA amounts of about 0.45 to 1 ug underwent reverse transcription with random hexamers. TCR beta CDR3 was amplified by immunoSEQ multiplex PCR. This amplification extended across 54 Vbeta and 13 Jbeta segments. TCRdb called the immunoSEQ multiplex PCR reads again in MiXCR, with one record for every CDR3 protein. The sample shows 180,000 or so distinct CDR3 sequences, around 95% of them seen only once. Sequencing of TCR beta was undertaken in CD8+ and CD4+ T cells derived from blood. Negative isolation yielded CD4+ and CD8+ T cells, and FACS enriched TEMRA cells. Per the germline V gene, CDR1 is SGHAT and CDR2 is FQNNGV. V lost 1 base and J 1 base, leaving 8 bases between the germline ends. CDR3 length: 15 amino acids. Broader study findings: The study acknowledged a relatively small number of individuals in its TCR sequencing and HLA analysis.

Sequenced material: CD4+ T cells from PBMCs. The TCR sequence derives from a human donor with multiple sclerosis. The chain has TRBV11-2 and TRBJ1-5; D might be TRBD1 (5 bases). Written as DNA, the CDR3 is TGTGCCAGCAGCTTAGGACAGAAAAGCAATCAGCCCCAGCATTTT. Amino acid sequence: CASSLGQKSNQPQHF.